Listed below are T cell receptor beta chains from one sample, sequenced in a study of STAT5B mutations in CD4+ large granular lymphocyte leukemia. Generated by immunoSEQ multiplex PCR, the TCRdb table keeps only in-frame clones and is missing some. The repertoire includes 30,000 to 40,000 clones, 69% of them detected once, and 2.7% sits in the top ten. Input material: CD4+ T cells from blood buffy coats. All receptors come from a human donor in good health. CDR3s include the opening cysteine and the closing phenylalanine or tryptophan. A D gene is named only where the DNA matches it firmly. Not every row has a clone size; where given, it reads once, few, many or a size class.

J gene | D gene | clone size | V gene | CDR3 protein | CDR3 DNA
TRBJ1-5 | TRBD1 | . | TRBV7-2 | CASSLQGEGNQPQHF | TGTGCCAGCAGCTTACAGGGGGAAGGCAATCAGCCCCAGCATTTT
TRBJ1-6 | TRBD1 | . | TRBV7-6 | CASSSQQGAALHF | TGTGCCAGCAGCTCTCAACAGGGGGCTGCCCTCCACTTT
TRBJ1-2 | . | . | TRBV29-1 | CSVDPSGNYGYTF | TGCAGCGTCGACCCGAGCGGGAACTATGGCTACACCTTC
TRBJ2-5 | . | . | TRBV10-3 | CAIGSETQYF | TGTGCCATCGGCTCGGAGACCCAGTACTTC
TRBJ2-7 | TRBD1 | . | TRBV10-3 | CAATGQGNEQYF | TGTGCCGCTACGGGACAGGGAAACGAGCAGTACTTC
TRBJ2-5 | TRBD2 | . | TRBV10-3 | CATGLAGGATQYF | TGTGCCACCGGGCTAGCGGGGGGTGCGACCCAGTACTTC
TRBJ2-7 | TRBD1 | . | TRBV2 | CASSVARGFSYEQYF | TGTGCCAGCAGCGTGGCCAGGGGGTTCTCCTACGAGCAGTACTTC
TRBJ1-1 | . | . | TRBV14 | CASSQDGYRSAEAFF | TGTGCCAGCAGCCAAGACGGGTACAGGTCCGCTGAAGCTTTCTTT
TRBJ1-3 | . | once | TRBV19 | CASSWGPGNTIYF | TGTGCCAGTTCCTGGGGGCCTGGAAACACCATATATTTT
TRBJ1-6 | . | . | TRBV6-5 | CASSYRESNSPLHF | TGTGCCAGCAGTTACAGGGAAAGTAATTCACCCCTCCACTTT
TRBJ2-3 | . | . | TRBV11-3 | CASSLGVSADTQYF | TGTGCCAGCAGCTTAGGGGTGTCCGCAGATACGCAGTATTTT
TRBJ2-7 | . | . | TRBV7-9 | CASTNWGAFEQYF | TGTGCCAGCACCAATTGGGGGGCCTTCGAGCAGTACTTC
TRBJ2-3 | . | . | TRBV18 | CASSSGPGPDTQYF | TGTGCCAGCTCATCGGGACCGGGTCCGGATACGCAGTATTTT
TRBJ1-1 | . | few | TRBV7-2 | CASSLAGRGYEAFF | TGTGCCAGCAGCCTGGCCGGGCGGGGTTATGAAGCTTTCTTT
TRBJ1-5 | . | . | TRBV10-3 | CATRGGTTSNQPQHF | TGTGCCACCCGCGGGGGGACGACTAGCAATCAGCCCCAGCATTTT
TRBJ2-1 | . | . | TRBV12-5 | CASGLVIHVGGRKQFF | TGTGCTAGTGGTTTGGTAATTCATGTTGGCGGGCGAAAGCAGTTCTTC
TRBJ1-2 | . | . | TRBV6-5 | CASREGLGKTYGYTF | TGTGCCAGCAGGGAGGGGTTGGGGAAGACCTATGGCTACACCTTC
TRBJ2-2 | . | . | TRBV9 | CASSAGEVGELFF | TGTGCCAGCAGCGCCGGGGAGGTCGGGGAGCTGTTTTTT
TRBJ1-5 | TRBD1 | . | TRBV28 | CASSSGAGGSNQPQHF | TGTGCCAGCAGTTCCGGGGCAGGGGGTTCCAATCAGCCCCAGCATTTT
TRBJ2-1 | TRBD1 | . | TRBV5-8 | CASSPTGINEQFF | TGTGCCAGCAGCCCGACAGGGATCAATGAGCAGTTCTTC
TRBJ2-7 | . | . | TRBV6-5 | CASSSPHSGAYEQYF | TGTGCCAGCAGTTCCCCCCACTCGGGGGCCTACGAGCAGTACTTC
TRBJ2-7 | . | . | TRBV18 | CASSPLGGSGYEQYF | TGTGCCAGCTCACCTTTAGGAGGCTCGGGCTACGAGCAGTACTTC
TRBJ2-3 | TRBD2 | . | TRBV5-1 | CASSLASGGAADTQYF | TGCGCCAGCAGCTTAGCTAGCGGGGGGGCAGCAGATACGCAGTATTTT
TRBJ1-1 | . | . | TRBV4-2 | CASSPRQDGPGMEVEAFF | TGTGCCAGCAGCCCACGTCAAGACGGCCCGGGGATGGAGGTTGAAGCTTTCTTT
TRBJ2-2 | . | . | TRBV7-9 | CASSPPPFRELFF | TGTGCCAGCAGCCCCCCGCCCTTCCGGGAGCTGTTTTTT
TRBJ2-2 | TRBD2 | few | TRBV28 | CASTPGGGLLVTGELFF | TGTGCCAGCACCCCGGGGGGTGGACTACTTGTCACCGGGGAGCTGTTTTTT
TRBJ2-5 | TRBD1 | . | TRBV30 | CAWSPDRGGTQYF | TGTGCCTGGAGTCCCGACAGGGGAGGGACCCAGTACTTC
TRBJ1-2 | . | . | TRBV4-3 | CASSQGRGITGYTF | TGCGCCAGCAGCCAGGGGCGAGGTATTACTGGCTACACCTTC
TRBJ2-1 | TRBD2 | . | TRBV28 | CASRRPSGGIYNEQFF | TGTGCCAGCAGGAGACCTAGCGGGGGGATATACAATGAGCAGTTCTTC
TRBJ2-4 | . | . | TRBV4-3 | CASSHSTGSLAKNIQYF | TGCGCCAGCAGCCATTCCACAGGGTCCTTAGCCAAAAACATTCAGTACTTC
TRBJ1-1 | . | . | TRBV27 | CASSLRGGVHTEAFF | TGTGCCAGCAGTCTTCGGGGGGGGGTTCACACTGAAGCTTTCTTT
TRBJ2-1 | TRBD2 | . | TRBV7-3 | CASSLRRLAGRKVDNEQFF | TGTGCCAGCAGCTTACGGAGACTAGCGGGCCGCAAGGTCGACAATGAGCAGTTCTTC
TRBJ1-4 | . | . | TRBV10-1 | CARTRSPITFATNEKLFF | TGCGCCAGGACTCGGTCCCCGATCACTTTTGCAACTAATGAAAAACTGTTTTTT
TRBJ1-1 | . | . | TRBV6-5 | CASSYKRQAFF | TGTGCCAGCAGTTATAAACGTCAAGCTTTCTTT
TRBJ1-2 | TRBD1 | . | TRBV5-4 | CASSLTGDHGYTF | TGTGCCAGCAGCCTTACAGGGGATCACGGCTACACCTTC
TRBJ1-4 | . | . | TRBV5-5 | CASSQPTNEKLFF | TGTGCCAGTTCACAGCCAACTAATGAAAAACTGTTTTTT
TRBJ2-1 | . | . | TRBV6-5 | CASSLPGKNEQFF | TGTGCCAGCAGTTTACCAGGGAAAAATGAGCAGTTCTTC
TRBJ1-4 | TRBD1 | . | TRBV30 | CAWSRGGRNEKLFF | TGTGCCTGGAGTAGAGGGGGCCGAAATGAAAAACTGTTTTTT
TRBJ1-1 | . | few | TRBV28 | CASSLPFTEAFF | TGTGCCAGCAGTCTGCCGTTCACTGAAGCTTTCTTT
TRBJ2-5 | TRBD2 | few | TRBV9 | CASSIGTTVGETQYF | TGTGCCAGCAGCATCGGGACTACCGTCGGTGAGACCCAGTACTTC
TRBJ1-6 | . | . | TRBV6-6 | CASSYSGPINSPLHF | TGTGCCAGCAGTTACTCCGGACCGATAAATTCACCCCTCCACTTT
TRBJ2-3 | . | . | TRBV5-6 | CASSYGRTSTDTQYF | TGTGCCAGCAGCTACGGACGGACTTCCACAGATACGCAGTATTTT
TRBJ2-5 | TRBD2 | . | TRBV28 | CASSSPGTSGGKETQYF | TGTGCCAGCAGTTCGCCCGGGACTAGCGGGGGGAAAGAGACCCAGTACTTC
TRBJ2-3 | TRBD2 | . | TRBV4-1 | CASSQEVAGMQDTQYF | TGCGCCAGCAGCCAAGAGGTAGCGGGGATGCAAGATACGCAGTATTTT
TRBJ2-7 | TRBD1 | . | TRBV7-2 | CASTLRTGGLEQYF | TGTGCCAGCACCCTCCGGACAGGGGGCCTCGAGCAGTACTTC
TRBJ1-2 | . | . | TRBV28 | CASAAGGAARGYGYTF | TGTGCCAGCGCCGCTGGGGGGGCCGCCCGAGGCTATGGCTACACCTTC
TRBJ1-2 | TRBD1 | . | TRBV18 | CASSPDRVVGYGYTF | TGTGCCAGCTCACCGGACAGGGTGGTCGGCTATGGCTACACCTTC
TRBJ1-2 | . | . | TRBV4-1 | CASSMTGLGGYTF | TGCGCCAGCAGCATGACAGGTCTAGGTGGCTACACCTTC
TRBJ1-4 | . | . | TRBV5-1 | CASSLQAGLGEKLFF | TGCGCCAGCAGCTTGCAGGCAGGCCTTGGGGAAAAACTGTTTTTT
TRBJ2-5 | . | once | TRBV15 | CATSKIPGLLEETQYF | TGTGCCACCAGCAAAATTCCGGGACTTCTTGAAGAGACCCAGTACTTC